A selection of T cell receptor beta chains follows, all from one sample in a study of OX40 agonist ivuxolimab in advanced cancers. Here immunoSEQ multiplex PCR was the method, and the copy in TCRdb shows in-frame clones only, minus some. The repertoire has under 100,000 clones, about 91% of them found once; the top ten carry 0.3% to 0.4%. The source material was CD4+ or CD8+ T cells sorted from blood, sampled in a trial of the OX40 agonist ivuxolimab. Receptors originate from an adult with an advanced solid tumor such as melanoma, head and neck, liver or kidney cancer. The CDR3 runs from the conserved cysteine through the conserved F or W. The order of the fields is V gene, J gene, D gene, clone size, CDR3 protein, CDR3 DNA. The D gene is left open where the match is weak. Only part of the rows carry a size: once, few, many, or a class if the clone is expanded.

TRBV7-2	TRBJ1-4	.	.	CASSSRRGATNEKLFF	TGTGCCAGCAGCTCGAGACGGGGGGCAACTAATGAAAAACTGTTTTTT
TRBV15	TRBJ1-1	.	few	CATSGQTALNTEAFF	TGTGCCACCAGCGGGCAGACAGCGCTGAACACTGAAGCTTTCTTT
TRBV7-8	TRBJ2-1	.	.	CASSLGDFPYNEQFF	TGTGCCAGCAGCTTGGGAGATTTCCCCTACAATGAGCAGTTCTTC
TRBV5-4	TRBJ2-1	.	.	CASSPTSDPYNEQFF	TGTGCCAGCAGCCCCACCAGCGACCCCTACAATGAGCAGTTCTTC
TRBV28	TRBJ1-5	TRBD1	.	CASSPPWTGSLSQPQHF	TGTGCCAGCAGTCCTCCTTGGACAGGGTCTCTTAGTCAGCCCCAGCATTTT
TRBV2	TRBJ2-7	.	few	CASISRVHGEQYF	TGTGCCAGCATCTCCAGGGTACATGGAGAGCAGTACTTC
TRBV7-6	TRBJ2-1	TRBD1	.	CASSFRDRGSSYNEQFF	TGTGCCAGCAGCTTCCGGGACAGGGGCTCGTCCTACAATGAGCAGTTCTTC
TRBV11-2	TRBJ2-2	TRBD1	.	CASSLDRDSGELFF	TGTGCCAGCAGCTTAGATCGGGACAGCGGGGAGCTGTTTTTT
TRBV7-3	TRBJ2-1	.	.	CASSPRSSYNEQFF	TGTGCCAGCAGCCCTAGGAGCTCCTACAATGAGCAGTTCTTC
TRBV27	TRBJ2-7	.	.	CASSFRKTGLTYEQYF	TGTGCCAGCAGTTTCCGCAAAACGGGACTCACCTACGAGCAGTACTTC
TRBV7-3	TRBJ2-2	.	.	CASSPSGGTGTGELFF	TGTGCCAGCAGCCCCTCCGGGGGCACGGGCACCGGGGAGCTGTTTTTT
TRBV30	TRBJ1-2	TRBD1	.	CAWNMAGGVGYTF	TGTGCCTGGAATATGGCAGGGGGTGTAGGCTACACCTTC
TRBV23-1	TRBJ2-7	TRBD2	.	CASSHPVFGRVGEQYF	TGCGCCAGCAGTCACCCCGTTTTCGGGAGGGTAGGCGAGCAGTACTTC
TRBV27	TRBJ2-1	TRBD2	.	CASSLSGRELDNEQFF	TGTGCCAGCAGTTTATCTGGGAGGGAGCTCGACAATGAGCAGTTCTTC
TRBV2	TRBJ2-2	TRBD2	.	CASSESGRAGELFF	TGTGCCAGCAGTGAAAGCGGGAGGGCCGGGGAGCTGTTTTTT
TRBV5-4	TRBJ2-1	.	.	CASSFEGSNSYNEQFF	TGTGCCAGCAGCTTCGAGGGGTCTAATTCCTACAATGAGCAGTTCTTC
TRBV6-6	TRBJ2-1	TRBD2	.	CASRPVAGAGNEQFF	TGTGCCAGCAGACCTGTAGCGGGAGCGGGTAATGAGCAGTTCTTC
TRBV7-8	TRBJ1-5	.	.	CASSIDRINQPQHF	TGTGCCAGCAGCATCGACAGGATCAATCAGCCCCAGCATTTT
TRBV29-1	TRBJ2-7	TRBD2	few	CSVKLAGVIYEQYF	TGCAGCGTCAAGCTAGCGGGCGTGATCTACGAGCAGTACTTC
TRBV5-1	TRBJ2-5	.	.	CASSLVGASEETQYF	TGCGCCAGCAGCTTGGTCGGAGCGTCCGAAGAGACCCAGTACTTC
TRBV29-1	TRBJ2-1	.	.	CSVQRNRGASDEQFF	TGCAGCGTCCAGCGGAATCGGGGAGCTTCGGATGAGCAGTTCTTC
TRBV7-9	TRBJ2-5	.	.	CASSLMGGETQYF	TGTGCCAGCAGCTTAATGGGGGGAGAGACCCAGTACTTC
TRBV18	TRBJ1-4	TRBD1	once	CASSPGQGRGANEKLFF	TGTGCCAGCTCACCCGGACAGGGAAGAGGGGCTAATGAAAAACTGTTTTTT
TRBV7-7	TRBJ2-3	.	.	CASSLGGTDTQYF	TGTGCTAGCAGCTTAGGGGGAACAGATACGCAGTATTTT
TRBV18	TRBJ1-2	.	.	CASSPPANYGYTF	TGTGCCAGCTCACCCCCAGCTAACTATGGCTACACCTTC